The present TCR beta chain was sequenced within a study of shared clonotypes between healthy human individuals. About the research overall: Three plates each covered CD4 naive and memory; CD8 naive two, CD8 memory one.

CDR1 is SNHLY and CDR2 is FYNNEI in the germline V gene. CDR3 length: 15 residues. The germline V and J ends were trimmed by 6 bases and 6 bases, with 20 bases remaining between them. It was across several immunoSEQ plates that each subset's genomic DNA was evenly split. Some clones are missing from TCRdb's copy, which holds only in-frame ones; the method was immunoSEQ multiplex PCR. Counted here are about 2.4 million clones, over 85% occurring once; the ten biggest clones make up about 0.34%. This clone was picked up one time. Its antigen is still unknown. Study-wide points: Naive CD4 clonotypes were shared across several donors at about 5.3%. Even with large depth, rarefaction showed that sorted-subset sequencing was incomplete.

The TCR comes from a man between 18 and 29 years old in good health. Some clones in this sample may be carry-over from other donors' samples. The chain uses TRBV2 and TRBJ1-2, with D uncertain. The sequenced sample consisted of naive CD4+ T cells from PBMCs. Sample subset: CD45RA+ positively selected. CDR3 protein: CASSGSDMRIDGYTF. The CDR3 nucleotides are TGTGCCAGCAGCGGCTCCGACATGCGGATCGATGGCTACACCTTC. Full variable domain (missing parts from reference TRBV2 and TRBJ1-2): EPEVTQTPSHQVTQMGQEVILRCVPISNHLYFYWYRQILGQKVEFLVSFYNNEISEKSEIFDDQFSVERPDGSNFTLKIRSTKLEDSAMYFCASSGSDMRIDGYTFGSGTRLTVV.